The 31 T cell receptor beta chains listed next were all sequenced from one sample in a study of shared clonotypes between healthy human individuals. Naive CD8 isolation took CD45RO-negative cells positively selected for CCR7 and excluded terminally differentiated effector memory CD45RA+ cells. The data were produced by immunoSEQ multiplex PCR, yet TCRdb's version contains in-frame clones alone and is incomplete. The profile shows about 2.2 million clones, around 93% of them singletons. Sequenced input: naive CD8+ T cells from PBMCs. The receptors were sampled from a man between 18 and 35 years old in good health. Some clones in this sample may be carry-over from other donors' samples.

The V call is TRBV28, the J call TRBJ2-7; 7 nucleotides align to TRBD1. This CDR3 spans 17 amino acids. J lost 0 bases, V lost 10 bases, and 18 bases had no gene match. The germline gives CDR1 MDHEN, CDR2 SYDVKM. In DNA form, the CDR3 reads TGTGCCAACACTAAAAGGCCCCCAGGGGGACGCTCCTACGAGCAGTACTTC. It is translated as CANTKRPPGGRSYEQYF.

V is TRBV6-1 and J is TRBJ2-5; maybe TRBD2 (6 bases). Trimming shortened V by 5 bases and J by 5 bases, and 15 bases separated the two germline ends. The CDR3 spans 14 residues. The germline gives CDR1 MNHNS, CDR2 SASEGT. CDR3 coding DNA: TGTGCCAGCAGTCCTTGGGAGGTGGAGGAGACCCAGTACTTC. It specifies CASSPWEVEETQYF.

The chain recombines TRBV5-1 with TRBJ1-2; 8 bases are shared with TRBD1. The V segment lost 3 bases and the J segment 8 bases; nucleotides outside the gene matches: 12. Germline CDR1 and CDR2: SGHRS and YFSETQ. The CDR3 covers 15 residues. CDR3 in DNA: TGCGCCAGCAGCTACCGCGTGGACAGGGTTTGGGGCTACACCTTC. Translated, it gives CASSYRVDRVWGYTF.

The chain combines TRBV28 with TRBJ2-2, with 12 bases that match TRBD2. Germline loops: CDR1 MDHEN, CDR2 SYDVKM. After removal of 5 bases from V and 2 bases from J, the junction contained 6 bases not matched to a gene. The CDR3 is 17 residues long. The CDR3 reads CASSTRLAGVNTGELFF. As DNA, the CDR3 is TGTGCCAGCAGTACCAGACTAGCGGGGGTAAACACCGGGGAGCTGTTTTTT. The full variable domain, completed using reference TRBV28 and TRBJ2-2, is DVKVTQSSRYLVKRTGEKVFLECVQDMDHENMFWYRQDPGLGLRLIYFSYDVKMKEKGDIPEGYSVSREKKERFSLILESASTNQTSMYLCASSTRLAGVNTGELFFGEGSRLTVL.

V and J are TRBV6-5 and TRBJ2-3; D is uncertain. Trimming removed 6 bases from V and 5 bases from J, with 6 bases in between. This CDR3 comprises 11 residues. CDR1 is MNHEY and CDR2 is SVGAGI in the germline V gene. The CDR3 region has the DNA TGTGCCAGCAGCTACAGAGATACGCAGTATTTT. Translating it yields CASSYRDTQYF.

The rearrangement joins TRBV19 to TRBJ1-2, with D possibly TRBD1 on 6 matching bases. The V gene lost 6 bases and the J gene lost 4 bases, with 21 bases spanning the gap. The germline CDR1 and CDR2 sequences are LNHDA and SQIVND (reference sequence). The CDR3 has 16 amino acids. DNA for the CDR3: TGTGCCAGTAGCTTCTCGAACAGGGCCCCACCCTATGGCTACACCTTC. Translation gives CASSFSNRAPPYGYTF.

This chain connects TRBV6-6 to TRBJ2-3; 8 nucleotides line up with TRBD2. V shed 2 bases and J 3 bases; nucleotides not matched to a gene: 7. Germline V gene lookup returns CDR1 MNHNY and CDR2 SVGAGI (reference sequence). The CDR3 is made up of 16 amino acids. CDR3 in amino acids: CASSYRIAGSTDTQYF. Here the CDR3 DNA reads TGTGCCAGCAGTTACCGGATAGCGGGAAGTACAGATACGCAGTATTTT.

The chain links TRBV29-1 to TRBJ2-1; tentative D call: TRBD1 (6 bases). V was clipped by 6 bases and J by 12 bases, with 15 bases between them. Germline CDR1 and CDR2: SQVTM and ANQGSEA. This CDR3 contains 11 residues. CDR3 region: CSVRRTDGQFF. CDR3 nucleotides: TGCAGCGTCCGAAGGACAGATGGGCAGTTCTTC.

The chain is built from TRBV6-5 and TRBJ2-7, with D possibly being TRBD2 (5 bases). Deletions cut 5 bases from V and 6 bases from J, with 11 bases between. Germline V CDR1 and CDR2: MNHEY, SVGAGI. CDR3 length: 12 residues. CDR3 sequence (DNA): TGTGCCAGCAGTCGGGGTAAGGTCGAGCAGTACTTC. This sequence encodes CASSRGKVEQYF.

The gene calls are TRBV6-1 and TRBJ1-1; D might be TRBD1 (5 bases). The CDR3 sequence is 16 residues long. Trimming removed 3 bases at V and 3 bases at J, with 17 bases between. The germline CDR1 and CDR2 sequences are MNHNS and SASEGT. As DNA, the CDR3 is TGTGCCAGCAGTGAGACAGCGCCCTACCTCTACACTGAAGCTTTCTTT. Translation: CASSETAPYLYTEAFF.

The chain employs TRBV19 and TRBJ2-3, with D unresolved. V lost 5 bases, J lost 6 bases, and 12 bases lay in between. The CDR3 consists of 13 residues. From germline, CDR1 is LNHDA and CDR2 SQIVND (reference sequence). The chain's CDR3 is CASSPRPRDTQYF. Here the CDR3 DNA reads TGTGCCAGTAGTCCAAGACCGAGGGATACGCAGTATTTT.

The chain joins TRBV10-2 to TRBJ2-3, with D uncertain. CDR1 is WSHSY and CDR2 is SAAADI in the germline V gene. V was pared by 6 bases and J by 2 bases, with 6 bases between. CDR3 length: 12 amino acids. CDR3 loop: CASRPITDTQYF. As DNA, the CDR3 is TGCGCCAGCAGACCCATCACAGATACGCAGTATTTT.

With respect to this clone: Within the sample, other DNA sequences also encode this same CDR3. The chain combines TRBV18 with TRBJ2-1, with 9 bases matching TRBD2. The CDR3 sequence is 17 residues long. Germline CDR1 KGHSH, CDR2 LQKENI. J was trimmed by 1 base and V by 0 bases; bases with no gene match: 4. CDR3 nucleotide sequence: TGTGCCAGCTCACCACCTTTCCTAGCGGGATCCTACAATGAGCAGTTCTTC. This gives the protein CASSPPFLAGSYNEQFF.

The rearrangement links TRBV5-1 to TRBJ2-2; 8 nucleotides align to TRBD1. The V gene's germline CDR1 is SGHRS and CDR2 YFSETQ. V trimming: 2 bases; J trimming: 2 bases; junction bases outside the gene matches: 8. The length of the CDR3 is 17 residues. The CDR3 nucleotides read TGCGCCAGCAGCTTCCCCGACAGGGGCAGAAACACCGGGGAGCTGTTTTTT. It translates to CASSFPDRGRNTGELFF.

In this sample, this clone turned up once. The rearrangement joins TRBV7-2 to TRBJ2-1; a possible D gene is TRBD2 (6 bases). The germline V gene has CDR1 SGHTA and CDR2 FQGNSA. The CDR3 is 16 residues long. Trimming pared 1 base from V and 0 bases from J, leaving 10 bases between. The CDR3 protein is CASSLDGDSSYNEQFF. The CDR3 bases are TGTGCCAGCAGCTTAGATGGGGACTCCTCCTACAATGAGCAGTTCTTC.

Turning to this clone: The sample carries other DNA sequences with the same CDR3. In DNA, the CDR3 is TGCGCCAGCAGCCAAGATTTGACCGGGGAGCTGTTTTTT. As protein: CASSQDLTGELFF. J is TRBJ2-2 and V is TRBV4-1; D call uncertain. Germline V gives CDR1 MGHRA, CDR2 YSYEKL. Between the trimmed V and J ends, which lost 0 bases and 5 bases, there was a span of 4 bases. CDR3 length: 13 residues.

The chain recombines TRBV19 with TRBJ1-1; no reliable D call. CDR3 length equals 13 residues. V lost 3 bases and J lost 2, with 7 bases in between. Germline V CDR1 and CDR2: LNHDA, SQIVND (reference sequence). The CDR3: CASSMGSNTEAFF. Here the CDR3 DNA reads TGTGCCAGTAGTATGGGCAGTAACACTGAAGCTTTCTTT.

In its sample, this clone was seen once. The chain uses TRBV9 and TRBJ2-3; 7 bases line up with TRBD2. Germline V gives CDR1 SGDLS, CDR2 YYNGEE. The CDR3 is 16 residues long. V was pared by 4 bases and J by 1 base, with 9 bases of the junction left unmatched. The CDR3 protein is CASSLNPSGGTDTQYF. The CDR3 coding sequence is TGTGCCAGCAGCCTAAATCCCAGCGGGGGCACAGATACGCAGTATTTT.

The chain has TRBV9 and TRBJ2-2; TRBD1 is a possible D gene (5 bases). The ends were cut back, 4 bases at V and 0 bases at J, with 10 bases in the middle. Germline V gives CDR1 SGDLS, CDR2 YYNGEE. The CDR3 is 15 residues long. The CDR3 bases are TGTGCCAGCAGCCGAGGACAAGCGAACACCGGGGAGCTGTTTTTT. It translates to CASSRGQANTGELFF.

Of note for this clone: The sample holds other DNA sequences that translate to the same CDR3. The CDR3 region is CASSVVSSSYNEQFF. The CDR3 DNA follows: TGTGCCAGCAGCGTTGTCTCGAGCTCCTACAATGAGCAGTTCTTC. J is TRBJ2-1 and V is TRBV9; D not resolved. Deletions cut 2 bases from V and 0 bases from J, with 9 bases between. Germline CDR1 reads SGDLS; CDR2 reads YYNGEE. The CDR3 runs 15 residues.

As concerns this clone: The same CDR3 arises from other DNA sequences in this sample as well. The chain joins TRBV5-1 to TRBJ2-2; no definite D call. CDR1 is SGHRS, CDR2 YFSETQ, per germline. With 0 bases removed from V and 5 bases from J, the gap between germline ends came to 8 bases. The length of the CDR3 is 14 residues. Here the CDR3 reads CASSLEPRTGELFF. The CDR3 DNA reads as TGCGCCAGCAGCTTGGAACCAAGGACCGGGGAGCTGTTTTTT.

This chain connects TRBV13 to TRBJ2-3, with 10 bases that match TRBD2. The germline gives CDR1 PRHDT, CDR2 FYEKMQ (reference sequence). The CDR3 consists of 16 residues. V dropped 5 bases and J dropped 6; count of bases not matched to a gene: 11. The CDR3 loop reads CASSVLAGSGGDTQYF. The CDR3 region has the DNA TGTGCCAGCAGCGTACTAGCGGGATCGGGTGGTGATACGCAGTATTTT. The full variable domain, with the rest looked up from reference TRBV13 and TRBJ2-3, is AAGVIQSPRHLIKEKRETATLKCYPIPRHDTVYWYQQGPGQDPQFLISFYEKMQSDKGSIPDRFSAQQFSDYHSELNMSSLELGDSALYFCASSVLAGSGGDTQYFGPGTRLTVL.

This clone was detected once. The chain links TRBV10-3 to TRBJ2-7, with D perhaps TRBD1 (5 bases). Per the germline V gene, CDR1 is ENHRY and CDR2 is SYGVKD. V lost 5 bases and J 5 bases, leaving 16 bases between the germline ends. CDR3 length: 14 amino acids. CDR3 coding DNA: TGTGCCATCAGTTTTACAGACAGCCGCGACGAGCAGTACTTC. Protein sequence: CAISFTDSRDEQYF.

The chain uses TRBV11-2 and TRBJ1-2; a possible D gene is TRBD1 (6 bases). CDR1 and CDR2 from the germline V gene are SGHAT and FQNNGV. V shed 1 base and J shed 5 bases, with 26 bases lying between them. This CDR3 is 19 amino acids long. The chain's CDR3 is CASSLVGQSLLLASYGYTF. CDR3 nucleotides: TGTGCCAGCAGCTTAGTTGGACAGTCCCTACTTCTTGCTTCTTATGGCTACACCTTC.

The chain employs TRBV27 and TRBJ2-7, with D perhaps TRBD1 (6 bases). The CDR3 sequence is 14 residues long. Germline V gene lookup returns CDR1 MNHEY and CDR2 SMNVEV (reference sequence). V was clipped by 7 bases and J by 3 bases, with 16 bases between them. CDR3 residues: CASKLQGSSYEQYF. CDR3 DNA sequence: TGTGCCAGCAAATTACAGGGTTCAAGCTACGAGCAGTACTTC.

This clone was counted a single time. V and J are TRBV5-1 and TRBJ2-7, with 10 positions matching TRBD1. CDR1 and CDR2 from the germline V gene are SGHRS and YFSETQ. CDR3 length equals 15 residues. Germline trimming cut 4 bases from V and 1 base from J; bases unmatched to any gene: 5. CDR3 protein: CASSGGQGISYEQYF. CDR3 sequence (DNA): TGCGCCAGCAGCGGGGGACAGGGGATTTCCTACGAGCAGTACTTC.

The CDR3 loop reads CASSGPGLGEQYF. DNA for the CDR3: TGTGCCAGCAGTGGACCGGGACTAGGCGAGCAGTACTTC. The V call is TRBV6-1, the J call TRBJ2-7, with 8 bases lining up with TRBD2. V shed 4 bases, J shed 6 bases, and the junction held 5 bases outside the gene matches. CDR1 is MNHNS, CDR2 SASEGT, per germline. This CDR3 comprises 13 residues.

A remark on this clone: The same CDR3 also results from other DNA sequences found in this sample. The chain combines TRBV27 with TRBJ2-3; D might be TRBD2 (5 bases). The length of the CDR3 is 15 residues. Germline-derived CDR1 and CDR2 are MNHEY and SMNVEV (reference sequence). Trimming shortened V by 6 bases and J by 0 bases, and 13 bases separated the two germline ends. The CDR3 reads CASSPVGISTDTQYF. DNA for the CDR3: TGTGCCAGCAGCCCAGTCGGGATTAGCACAGATACGCAGTATTTT.

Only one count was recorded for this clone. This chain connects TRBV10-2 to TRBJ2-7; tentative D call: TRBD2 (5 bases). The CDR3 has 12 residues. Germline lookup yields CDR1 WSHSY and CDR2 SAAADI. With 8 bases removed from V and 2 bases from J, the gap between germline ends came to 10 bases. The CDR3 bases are TGCGCCAGCGAGGCCGGGACCTACGAGCAGTACTTC. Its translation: CASEAGTYEQYF.

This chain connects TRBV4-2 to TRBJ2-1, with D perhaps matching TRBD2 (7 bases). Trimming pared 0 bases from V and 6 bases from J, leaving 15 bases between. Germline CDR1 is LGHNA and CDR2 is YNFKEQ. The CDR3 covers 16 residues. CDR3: CASSQEGGDWTNEQFF. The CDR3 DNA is TGTGCCAGCAGCCAAGAAGGGGGGGACTGGACCAATGAGCAGTTCTTC.

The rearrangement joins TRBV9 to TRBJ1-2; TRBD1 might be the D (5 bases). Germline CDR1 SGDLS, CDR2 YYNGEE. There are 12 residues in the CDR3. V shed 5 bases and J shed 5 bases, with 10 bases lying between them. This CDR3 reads CASRLGGYGYTF. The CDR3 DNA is TGTGCCAGCAGACTCGGGGGGTATGGCTACACCTTC.